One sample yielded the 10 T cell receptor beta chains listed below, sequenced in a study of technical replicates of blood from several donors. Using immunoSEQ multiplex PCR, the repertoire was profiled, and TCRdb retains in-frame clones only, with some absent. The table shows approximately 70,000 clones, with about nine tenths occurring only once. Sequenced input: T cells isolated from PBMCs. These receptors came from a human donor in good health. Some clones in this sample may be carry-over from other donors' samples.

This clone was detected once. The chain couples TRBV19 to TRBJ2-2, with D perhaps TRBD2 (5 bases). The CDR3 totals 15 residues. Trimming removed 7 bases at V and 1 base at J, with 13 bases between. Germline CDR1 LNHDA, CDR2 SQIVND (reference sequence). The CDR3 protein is CASIGLGENTGELFF. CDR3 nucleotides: TGTGCCAGTATCGGGTTGGGAGAGAACACCGGGGAGCTGTTTTTT.

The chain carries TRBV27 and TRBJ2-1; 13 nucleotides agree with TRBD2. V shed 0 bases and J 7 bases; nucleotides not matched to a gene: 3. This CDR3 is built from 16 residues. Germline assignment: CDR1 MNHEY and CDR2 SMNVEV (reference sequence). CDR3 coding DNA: TGTGCCAGCAGTTTATCGATGGGACTAGCGGGAAATGAGCAGTTCTTC. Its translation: CASSLSMGLAGNEQFF.

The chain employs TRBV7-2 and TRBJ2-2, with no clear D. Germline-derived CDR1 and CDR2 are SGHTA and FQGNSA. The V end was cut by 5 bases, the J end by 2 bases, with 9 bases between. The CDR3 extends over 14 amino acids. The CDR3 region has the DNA TGTGCCAGCAGCCGAAGCTATAACACCGGGGAGCTGTTTTTT. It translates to CASSRSYNTGELFF.

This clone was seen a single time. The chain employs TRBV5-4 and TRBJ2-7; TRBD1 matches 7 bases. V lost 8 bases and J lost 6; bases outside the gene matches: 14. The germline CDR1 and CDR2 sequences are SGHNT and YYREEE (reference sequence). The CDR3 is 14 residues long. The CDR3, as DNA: TGTGCCAGTTCCACAGGGGTATGGGAGAGCGAGCAGTACTTC. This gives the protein CASSTGVWESEQYF.

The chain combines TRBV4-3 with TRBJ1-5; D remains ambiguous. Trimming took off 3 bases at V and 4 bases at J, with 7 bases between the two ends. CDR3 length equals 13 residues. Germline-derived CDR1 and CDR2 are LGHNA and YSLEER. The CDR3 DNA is TGCGCCAGCAGCCATGGGAGGAATCAGCCCCAGCATTTT. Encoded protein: CASSHGRNQPQHF.

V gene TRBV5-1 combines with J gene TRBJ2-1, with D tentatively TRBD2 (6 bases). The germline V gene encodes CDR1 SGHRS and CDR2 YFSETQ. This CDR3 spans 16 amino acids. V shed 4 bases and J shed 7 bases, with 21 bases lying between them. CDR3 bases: TGCGCCAGCAGCCCCCCGCGGGGAGTGGGTGAGAATGAGCAGTTCTTC. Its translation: CASSPPRGVGENEQFF. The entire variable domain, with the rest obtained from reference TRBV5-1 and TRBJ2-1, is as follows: KAGVTQTPRYLIKTRGQQVTLSCSPISGHRSVSWYQQTPGQGLQFLFEYFSETQRNKGNFPGRFSGRQFSNSRSEMNVSTLELGDSALYLCASSPPRGVGENEQFFGPGTRLTVL.

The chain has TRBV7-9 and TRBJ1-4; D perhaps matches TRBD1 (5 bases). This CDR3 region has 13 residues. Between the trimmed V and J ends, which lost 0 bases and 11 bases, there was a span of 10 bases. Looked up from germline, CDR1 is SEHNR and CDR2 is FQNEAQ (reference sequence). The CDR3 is CASSLAGGVKLFF. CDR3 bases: TGTGCCAGCAGCTTAGCGGGGGGGGTGAAACTGTTTTTT.

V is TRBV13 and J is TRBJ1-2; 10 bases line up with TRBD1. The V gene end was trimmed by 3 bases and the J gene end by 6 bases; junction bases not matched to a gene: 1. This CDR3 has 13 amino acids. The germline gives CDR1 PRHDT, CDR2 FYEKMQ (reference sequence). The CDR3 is CASSFGTGDGYTF. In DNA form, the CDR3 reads TGTGCCAGCAGCTTCGGGACAGGGGATGGCTACACCTTC. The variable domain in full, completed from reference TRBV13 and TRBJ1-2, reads AAGVIQSPRHLIKEKRETATLKCYPIPRHDTVYWYQQGPGQDPQFLISFYEKMQSDKGSIPDRFSAQQFSDYHSELNMSSLELGDSALYFCASSFGTGDGYTFGSGTRLTVV.

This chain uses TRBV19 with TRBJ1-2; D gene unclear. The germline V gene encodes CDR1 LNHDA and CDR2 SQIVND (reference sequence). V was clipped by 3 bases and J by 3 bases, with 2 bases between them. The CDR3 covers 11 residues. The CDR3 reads CASSIDYGYTF. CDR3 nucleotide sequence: TGTGCCAGTAGTATCGACTATGGCTACACCTTC.

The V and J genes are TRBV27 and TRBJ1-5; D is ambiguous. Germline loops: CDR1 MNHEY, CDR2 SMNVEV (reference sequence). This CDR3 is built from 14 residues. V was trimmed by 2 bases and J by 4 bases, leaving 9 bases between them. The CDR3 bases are TGTGCCAGCAGTTTAGAGTCCAAGAATCAGCCCCAGCATTTT. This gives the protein CASSLESKNQPQHF.